The 25 T cell receptor beta chains below all came from one sample that was sequenced in a study of shared clonotypes between healthy human individuals. Sequenced by immunoSEQ multiplex PCR; TCRdb stores in-frame clones only, minus some. The table shows roughly 700,000 clones, with approximately 79% occurring only once. The sample was memory CD4+ T cells sorted from blood. Specified subset: CD45RA-negative fraction. These receptors came from a woman aged 30 to 39 in good health.

The chain's CDR3 is CASSLTRAPGVNGRNQPQHF. CDR3 nucleotide sequence: TGTGCCAGCAGCCTAACTAGGGCCCCAGGGGTCAATGGGCGCAATCAGCCCCAGCATTTT. This sequence joins TRBV27 and TRBJ1-5; weak D call: TRBD1 (6 bases). The germline V and J ends were trimmed by 6 bases and 2 bases, with 29 bases remaining between them. Germline CDR1 and CDR2: MNHEY and SMNVEV (reference sequence). The CDR3 runs 20 residues.

V and J are TRBV11-1 and TRBJ2-7; D remains ambiguous. V was cut by 1 base and J by 7 bases, with 11 bases left in between. Per the germline V gene, CDR1 is SGHAT and CDR2 is FQDESV (reference sequence). The CDR3 covers 13 residues. In nucleotides, the CDR3 is TGTGCCAGCAGCTTAGGACCCCACAAAGAGCAGTACTTC. As protein: CASSLGPHKEQYF.

The chain carries TRBV19 and TRBJ2-6; weak D call: TRBD2 (6 bases). Germline values: CDR1 LNHDA, CDR2 SQIVND (reference sequence). CDR3 length: 15 amino acids. Trimming pared 6 bases from V and 0 bases from J, leaving 9 bases between. As DNA, the CDR3 is TGTGCCAGTAGCAAGGAGGGCTCTGGGGCCAACGTCCTGACTTTC. It is translated as CASSKEGSGANVLTF. Using reference TRBV19 and TRBJ2-6 for the parts outside the CDR3, the full variable domain is DGGITQSPKYLFRKEGQNVTLSCEQNLNHDAMYWYRQDPGQGLRLIYYSQIVNDFQKGDIAEGYSVSREKKESFPLTVTSAQKNPTAFYLCASSKEGSGANVLTFGAGSRLTVL.

DNA for the CDR3: TGTGCCAGCAGTGAAGCATGGGCGAGGGAGCAGTTCTTC. Its translation is CASSEAWAREQFF. The J gene is TRBJ2-1, the V gene TRBV6-1, with D unclear. Germline CDR1 is MNHNS and CDR2 is SASEGT. V dropped 0 bases and J dropped 10 bases, with 10 bases sitting between them. The CDR3 extends over 13 amino acids.

The chain joins TRBV11-2 to TRBJ2-5; 11 bases agree with TRBD2. The V gene's germline CDR1 is SGHAT and CDR2 FQNNGV. The CDR3 contains 18 residues. V lost 0 bases and J lost 0; bases outside the gene matches: 6. The CDR3 sequence: CASSLELAGGLYQETQYF. CDR3 in DNA: TGTGCCAGCAGCTTAGAGCTAGCGGGAGGTCTGTACCAAGAGACCCAGTACTTC. The whole variable domain, remainder taken from reference TRBV11-2 and TRBJ2-5, is EAGVAQSPRYKIIEKRQSVAFWCNPISGHATLYWYQQILGQGPKLLIQFQNNGVVDDSQLPKDRFSAERLKGVDSTLKIQPAKLEDSAVYLCASSLELAGGLYQETQYFGPGTRLLVL.

This clone has a handful of counts. The rearrangement uses TRBV5-1 and TRBJ1-4; no firm D call. CDR3 length: 16 residues. Germline V gene lookup returns CDR1 SGHRS and CDR2 YFSETQ. V lost 2 bases and J 0 bases, leaving 11 bases between the germline ends. CDR3 in DNA: TGCGCCAGCAGCTTCGGCAGCCTTGCAACTAATGAAAAACTGTTTTTT. Protein sequence: CASSFGSLATNEKLFF.

This clone was seen a handful of times. The rearrangement joins TRBV18 to TRBJ1-2; D gene unclear. The CDR3 is made up of 13 amino acids. Germline V lookup: CDR1 KGHSH, CDR2 LQKENI. Trimming cost V 3 bases and J 3 bases, with 8 bases left between them. CDR3 DNA: TGTGCCAGCTCACCGACGGCTGACTATGGCTACACCTTC. Translation gives CASSPTADYGYTF.

The gene calls are TRBV5-1 and TRBJ1-3; tentative D call: TRBD1 (5 bases). CDR3 size: 14 residues. V lost 4 bases to trimming and J lost 4 bases, with 12 bases between them. CDR1 is SGHRS and CDR2 is YFSETQ in the germline V gene. Here the CDR3 DNA reads TGCGCCAGCAGCCCCGCGACAGAAGGAAACACCATATATTTT. As protein: CASSPATEGNTIYF.

This sequence joins TRBV6-4 and TRBJ1-5; D not resolved. Trimming left V 3 bases short and J 0 bases short, with 9 bases between. The length of the CDR3 is 15 residues. CDR1 and CDR2 (germline): MRHNA, SNTAGT. The CDR3 DNA reads as TGTGCCAGCAGTGAATTTGGAGGTAGCAATCAGCCCCAGCATTTT. Protein sequence: CASSEFGGSNQPQHF.

Notes on this clone: Possible read error: a much larger clone is one base away. The sample holds other DNA sequences that translate to the same CDR3. The J gene is TRBJ2-1, the V gene TRBV7-2, with TRBD1 matching over 11 bases. V trimming: 1 base; J trimming: 3 bases; junction bases outside the gene matches: 5. This CDR3 is 17 amino acids long. Germline V gives CDR1 SGHTA, CDR2 FQGNSA. The CDR3 protein is CASSLDAGTGGYNEQFF. The CDR3 coding sequence is TGTGCCAGCAGCTTAGATGCCGGGACAGGGGGCTACAATGAGCAGTTCTTC.

The J gene is TRBJ2-5, the V gene TRBV28, with TRBD1 matching 7 bases. Looked up from germline, CDR1 is MDHEN and CDR2 is SYDVKM. The junction had 13 bases not matched to a gene; V was cut back by 7 bases and J by 5 bases. The CDR3 extends over 15 amino acids. The CDR3 protein is CASTTRDSYDETQYF. CDR3 sequence (DNA): TGTGCCAGCACCACCCGGGACAGCTATGACGAGACCCAGTACTTC.

V is TRBV5-1 and J is TRBJ2-3; D is ambiguous. This CDR3 is 14 amino acids long. V gave up 4 bases and J gave up 0 bases, with 9 bases separating them. Germline CDR1 is SGHRS and CDR2 is YFSETQ. This CDR3 is CASSPGESTDTQYF. For the CDR3, the DNA is TGCGCCAGCAGCCCCGGCGAAAGCACAGATACGCAGTATTTT.

The V gene is TRBV5-6, the J gene TRBJ1-2; 9 bases fit TRBD1. The CDR3 loop spans 14 amino acids. The germline CDR1 and CDR2 sequences are SGHDT and YYEEEE. V trimming: 0 bases; J trimming: 7 bases; junction bases outside the gene matches: 4. The CDR3 DNA follows: TGTGCCAGCAGCTTGGGGACAGGGGATGGTGGCTACACCTTC. Its translation is CASSLGTGDGGYTF. Filled out from reference TRBV5-6 and TRBJ1-2, the complete variable domain reads DAGVTQSPTHLIKTRGQQVTLRCSPKSGHDTVSWYQQALGQGPQFIFQYYEEEERQRGNFPDRFSGHQFPNYSSELNVNALLLGDSALYLCASSLGTGDGGYTFGSGTRLTVV.

This chain joins TRBV5-1 and TRBJ2-7; D possibly corresponds to TRBD2 (7 bases). CDR1 and CDR2 (germline): SGHRS, YFSETQ. V was cut by 4 bases and J by 5 bases, with 19 bases left in between. CDR3 length equals 15 residues. The CDR3 loop is CASSLGGGSVNEQYF. In DNA form, the CDR3 reads TGCGCCAGCAGCCTCGGGGGCGGGAGCGTGAACGAGCAGTACTTC.

This clone was seen once. This chain uses TRBV5-1 with TRBJ2-2; possible D gene TRBD1, 6 bases. This CDR3 has 16 amino acids. Germline V gives CDR1 SGHRS, CDR2 YFSETQ. V lost 4 bases and J lost 1, with 14 bases in between. The CDR3 protein is CASSPGQTGNTGELFF. The CDR3 region has the DNA TGCGCCAGCAGCCCCGGGCAGACAGGGAACACCGGGGAGCTGTTTTTT.

This chain links TRBV28 with TRBJ2-1; 9 bases line up with TRBD2. This CDR3 region has 17 residues. The germline V gene encodes CDR1 MDHEN and CDR2 SYDVKM. V lost 3 bases, J lost 5 bases, and 11 bases stayed unmatched. CDR3 in amino acids: CASSLVPGLAMNNEQFF. The CDR3 DNA reads as TGTGCCAGCAGTTTGGTACCGGGACTAGCAATGAACAATGAGCAGTTCTTC. Combining the CDR3 with reference TRBV28 and TRBJ2-1 gives the whole variable domain DVKVTQSSRYLVKRTGEKVFLECVQDMDHENMFWYRQDPGLGLRLIYFSYDVKMKEKGDIPEGYSVSREKKERFSLILESASTNQTSMYLCASSLVPGLAMNNEQFFGPGTRLTVL.

The V call is TRBV5-1, the J call TRBJ2-2; D uncertain. The CDR3 is made up of 14 amino acids. Germline values: CDR1 SGHRS, CDR2 YFSETQ. V was shortened by 0 bases and J by 5 bases, with 8 bases between the two germline ends. For the CDR3, the DNA is TGCGCCAGCAGCTTGGATACGTGGACCGGGGAGCTGTTTTTT. As protein: CASSLDTWTGELFF.

The rearrangement links TRBV18 to TRBJ1-1, with D unresolved. This CDR3 contains 16 residues. Trimming shortened V by 3 bases and J by 1 base, and 15 bases separated the two germline ends. CDR1 is KGHSH and CDR2 is LQKENI in the germline V gene. The CDR3 DNA reads TGTGCCAGCTCACCCTCATCGACAAATGGGAACACTGAAGCTTTCTTT. It translates to CASSPSSTNGNTEAFF.

This chain connects TRBV27 to TRBJ1-1; 9 positions agree with TRBD1. J gave up 1 base and V 5 bases, and 8 bases lay outside the gene matches. Germline CDR1 and CDR2: MNHEY and SMNVEV (reference sequence). The CDR3 runs to 16 residues. This CDR3 is CASSPRQGVSNTEAFF. The CDR3, as DNA: TGTGCCAGCAGTCCAAGACAGGGGGTGTCGAACACTGAAGCTTTCTTT.

This sequence joins TRBV11-2 and TRBJ1-3; D gene uncertain. Germline V gene data show CDR1 as SGHAT and CDR2 as FQNNGV. This CDR3 comprises 14 residues. Trimming took off 6 bases at V and 0 bases at J, with 9 bases between the two ends. In DNA, the CDR3 is TGTGCCAGCAGACGACTCTCCTCTGGAAACACCATATATTTT. It is translated as CASRRLSSGNTIYF.

In this sample, this clone turned up many times. The rearrangement joins TRBV7-3 to TRBJ2-1, with TRBD1 identical over 11 bases. The V segment lost 5 bases and the J segment 9 bases; nucleotides outside the gene matches: 9. The CDR3 has 15 residues. CDR1 and CDR2 from the germline V gene are SGHTA and FQGTGA. CDR3 sequence (DNA): TGTGCCAGCAGCCCGGGGACAGGGGGACTCACTGAGCAGTTCTTC. Its protein is CASSPGTGGLTEQFF.

The chain carries TRBV7-8 and TRBJ2-1; D gene uncertain. CDR3 length equals 12 residues. Germline V gene sequence: CDR1 SGHVS, CDR2 FQNEAQ. V shed 5 bases and J shed 4 bases, with 6 bases lying between them. The CDR3 sequence is CASSPKYNEQFF. In DNA, the CDR3 is TGTGCCAGCAGCCCGAAATACAATGAGCAGTTCTTC.

V gene TRBV6-1 combines with J gene TRBJ2-1; 8 nucleotides match TRBD1. Looked up from germline, CDR1 is MNHNS and CDR2 is SASEGT. There are 15 residues in the CDR3. V lost 5 bases and J lost 2; bases outside the gene matches: 5. The CDR3 DNA is TGTGCCAGCAGTAAACGACAGGGGCCCTACAATGAGCAGTTCTTC. The encoded protein is CASSKRQGPYNEQFF.

The V and J genes are TRBV27 and TRBJ2-1, with 9 positions matching TRBD2. The V gene's germline CDR1 is MNHEY and CDR2 SMNVEV (reference sequence). With V trimmed by 7 bases and J by 7 bases, 23 bases remained unmatched. The CDR3 contains 19 residues. CDR3 bases: TGTGCCAGCACCCTGGCCCGCGGGAGGGCCTCGTTCAAAATAAATGAGCAGTTCTTC. Translating it yields CASTLARGRASFKINEQFF.

This clone appeared a single time. The chain has TRBV28 and TRBJ2-7; 8 bases align to TRBD1. With V trimmed by 8 bases and J by 5 bases, 8 bases remained unmatched. The CDR3 runs to 13 residues. Germline CDR1 and CDR2: MDHEN and SYDVKM. CDR3 DNA sequence: TGTGCCAGCTCCCGGACAGGGAGCAACGAGCAGTACTTC. This translates into CASSRTGSNEQYF.